A selection of T cell receptor beta chains follows, all from one sample in a study of blood T cell repertoires in COVID-19. Generated by immunoSEQ multiplex PCR, the TCRdb table keeps only in-frame clones and is missing some. The table records about 210,000 clones, 70% to 90% of them present only once. The sequenced sample consisted of peripheral blood. All receptors derive from a man between 18 and 29 years old with active or convalescent COVID-19. The CDR3 runs from the conserved cysteine through the conserved F or W. D genes are given only for firm matches.

>15|TRBV30|TRBD1|TRBJ1-4
TGTGCCTGGAAGGGACAGGGGAATAAAAATGAAAAACTGTTTTTT
CAWKGQGNKNEKLFF
>15|TRBV5-6|-|TRBJ1-5
TGTGCCAGCAGCTTGCGAGGGTTGAGCAATCAGCCCCAGCATTTT
CASSLRGLSNQPQHF
>13|TRBV5-6|-|TRBJ1-1
TGTGCCAGCAGCGCGGACACGAACACTGAAGCTTTCTTT
CASSADTNTEAFF
>13|TRBV12-3/TRBV12-4|-|TRBJ2-2
TGTGCCAGCAGCTACGCAAGAACCGGGGAGCTGTTTTTT
CASSYARTGELFF
>17|TRBV12-5|TRBD1|TRBJ1-1
TGTGCTAGTGGTTTGTTTGGGACAGGGGGTACGAACACTGAAGCTTTCTTT
CASGLFGTGGTNTEAFF
>15|TRBV18|-|TRBJ2-6
TGTGCCAGCTCAGCTCGGGAGTCTGGGGCCAACGTCCTGACTTTC
CASSARESGANVLTF
>15|TRBV2|TRBD1|TRBJ1-1
TGTGCCAGCAGCCCTAGTTGGCCCCGGGACAGCGAAGCTTTCTTT
CASSPSWPRDSEAFF
>16|TRBV6-5|TRBD1|TRBJ2-7
TGTGCCAGCAGTTACTCGACTGGCGACAGGGTATACGAGCAGTACTTC
CASSYSTGDRVYEQYF
>14|TRBV2|-|TRBJ1-2
TGTGCCGGCAGGGAGCAGGGGCCGGGCGGTGGCTACACCTTC
CAGREQGPGGGYTF
>16|TRBV18|TRBD1|TRBJ1-5
TGTGCCAGCTCACCACCGTGGAGCAGGGGGGTTCAGCCCCAGCATTTT
CASSPPWSRGVQPQHF
>19|TRBV10-3|TRBD1|TRBJ2-1
TGTGCCATCAGTGCAACAAACACAGCCGGGACAGCAAAGTACAATGAGCAGTTCTTC
CAISATNTAGTAKYNEQFF
>14|TRBV7-3|TRBD1|TRBJ2-1
TGTGCCAGCAGCGAGGGACAGGGGAGCAATGAGCAGTTCTTC
CASSEGQGSNEQFF
>12|TRBV2|TRBD1|TRBJ1-1
TGTGCCAGCGGCGACAGGGCCCGTGAAGCTTTCTTT
CASGDRAREAFF
>16|TRBV7-8|-|TRBJ1-6
TGTGCCAGCAGCCCCCTCTTAGGGGCTTCGAATTCACCCCTCCACTTT
CASSPLLGASNSPLHF
>13|TRBV18|-|TRBJ1-6
TGTGCCAGCTCACCAACAGTGAATTCACCCCTCCACTTT
CASSPTVNSPLHF
>13|TRBV19|-|TRBJ2-7
TGTGCCAGTAGTCCCCGAGGCTCCTACGAGCAGTACTTC
CASSPRGSYEQYF
>16|TRBV7-2|TRBD1|TRBJ1-2
TGTGCCAGCAGCTTAGCAACCGGGACAGGAGTCTATGGCTACACCTTC
CASSLATGTGVYGYTF
>13|TRBV18|-|TRBJ2-5
TGTGCCAGCTCAGGTAGCCGACAAGAGACCCAGTACTTC
CASSGSRQETQYF
>13|TRBV19|-|TRBJ2-1
TGTGCCAGTAGTAAAGCAACCAACAATGAGCAGTTCTTC
CASSKATNNEQFF
>13|TRBV7-3|-|TRBJ2-1
TGTGCCAGCAGCTTAGACTGGGACAATGAGCAGTTCTTC
CASSLDWDNEQFF
>14|TRBV5-4|-|TRBJ2-7
TGTGCCAGCAGCTCGGACAGTCAGTCCTACGAGCAGTACTTC
CASSSDSQSYEQYF
>18|TRBV19|-|TRBJ1-2
TGTGCCAGTAGTGGACTCTGGGACTCCTCCCGACCTTACTATGGCTACACCTTC
CASSGLWDSSRPYYGYTF
>14|TRBV19|-|TRBJ1-5
TGTGCCAGTAGTATCTCCCCCCCGGGTCAGCCCCAGCATTTT
CASSISPPGQPQHF
>13|TRBV4-1|-|TRBJ2-3
TGCGCCAGCTCGAGCGGGTCGACAGATACGCAGTATTTT
CASSSGSTDTQYF
>12|TRBV18|-|TRBJ1-4
TGTGCCAGCTCACCATCGGATGAAAAACTGTTTTTT
CASSPSDEKLFF
>15|TRBV9|TRBD2|TRBJ2-7
TGTGCCAGCAGCTCGAAAGCGGGAGTCGCCTACGAGCAGTACTTC
CASSSKAGVAYEQYF
>17|TRBV9|TRBD1|TRBJ1-4
TGTGCCAGCAGCGGCGCTTCCGGGACAGCTGAAAATGAAAAACTGTTTTTT
CASSGASGTAENEKLFF
>12|TRBV5-6|-|TRBJ1-1
TGTGCCAGCAGCTGGGGGGAGGGTGAAGCTTTCTTT
CASSWGEGEAFF
>17|TRBV14|-|TRBJ2-5
TGTGCCAGCAGCCAAGATATTCGGGGGGCGCCCCGGGAGACCCAGTACTTC
CASSQDIRGAPRETQYF
>15|TRBV2|TRBD2|TRBJ2-7
TGTGCCAGCAGACCACCCATCAGCGGGACCTACGAGCAGTACTTC
CASRPPISGTYEQYF
>15|TRBV7-3|-|TRBJ1-1
TGTGCCAGCAGCCCATCCGGGACAAGGAACACTGAAGCTTTCTTT
CASSPSGTRNTEAFF
>15|TRBV28|TRBD1|TRBJ1-5
TGTGCCAGCAGCTTGCGGACAGGGGGAAATCAGCCCCAGCATTTT
CASSLRTGGNQPQHF
>17|TRBV19|-|TRBJ2-4
TGTGCCAGTAGTATAGTCGGAACAGGGCTAGCCAAAAACATTCAGTACTTC
CASSIVGTGLAKNIQYF
>14|TRBV6-5|TRBD2|TRBJ2-7
TGTGCCAGCAGTCCGGGACTAGCGAGATACGAGCAGTACTTC
CASSPGLARYEQYF
>17|TRBV28|-|TRBJ1-5
TGTGCCAGCAGTTTAACCCAGGCCCTTTATAGCAATCAGCCCCAGCATTTT
CASSLTQALYSNQPQHF
>16|TRBV29-1|TRBD1|TRBJ2-2
TGCAGCGTTGATCCCGGGACAGGGGTTTTGGGCGGGGAGCTGTTTTTT
CSVDPGTGVLGGELFF
>14|TRBV7-8|TRBD2|TRBJ2-2
TGTGCCAGCCGGCGGGAGGGGAACACCGGGGAGCTGTTTTTT
CASRREGNTGELFF
>16|TRBV9|TRBD2|TRBJ2-3
TGTGCCAGCAGCGTAGCCCCAACTAGCGGGACAGATACGCAGTATTTT
CASSVAPTSGTDTQYF
>13|TRBV3-1/TRBV3-2|TRBD2|TRBJ2-7
TGTGCCAGCAGTCGGACTAGCGGGAGCGAGCAGTACTTC
CASSRTSGSEQYF
>16|TRBV18|TRBD1|TRBJ1-5
TGTGCCAGCTCACCAACGGGCGGGGACAGTAATCAGCCCCAGCATTTT
CASSPTGGDSNQPQHF
>14|TRBV19|TRBD1|TRBJ1-4
TGTGCCAGTACGGTAACAGGGGTTATCGGAAAACTGTTTTTT
CASTVTGVIGKLFF
>15|TRBV11-2|TRBD1|TRBJ2-1
TGTGCCAGCAGCTTCGGACAGGTGGGGTACAATGAGCAGTTCTTC
CASSFGQVGYNEQFF